What follows are 27 T cell receptor beta chains derived from one specimen sequenced in a study of beta chain features in type 1 diabetes. All of the isolated RNA was reverse transcribed, so expressed TCRB transcripts were sequenced. The assay was immunoSEQ multiplex PCR, and TCRdb's table has in-frame clones only and misses some. The table records approximately 90,000 clones, 25% to 35% of them present only once. Sequencing was performed on stem cell memory CD4+ T cells from blood. The receptor source for this set is a woman between 18 and 29 years old in good health.

This clone was seen a handful of times. The rearrangement links TRBV5-1 to TRBJ2-3, with TRBD2 matching 11 bases. Germline lookup yields CDR1 SGHRS and CDR2 YFSETQ. The V and J ends lost 1 base and 5 bases, in that order; junction bases with no gene match: 6. The CDR3 runs 16 residues. In DNA form, the CDR3 reads TGCGCCAGCAGCTTGATTAGCGGGGGGGGAGAAGATACGCAGTATTTT. Amino acids: CASSLISGGGEDTQYF. Supplemented by reference TRBV5-1 and TRBJ2-3, the full variable domain reads KAGVTQTPRYLIKTRGQQVTLSCSPISGHRSVSWYQQTPGQGLQFLFEYFSETQRNKGNFPGRFSGRQFSNSRSEMNVSTLELGDSALYLCASSLISGGGEDTQYFGPGTRLTVL.

V and J are TRBV27 and TRBJ2-1; 10 nucleotides align to TRBD2. From germline, CDR1 is MNHEY and CDR2 SMNVEV (reference sequence). The CDR3 is 16 amino acids. The trim removed 0 bases at V and 4 bases at J, leaving 3 bases unmatched. CDR3 protein: CASSLSPGLAYNEQFF. CDR3 in DNA: TGTGCCAGCAGTTTATCGCCGGGACTAGCGTACAATGAGCAGTTCTTC.

The chain combines TRBV7-3 with TRBJ1-1; tentative D call: TRBD1 (5 bases). The length of the CDR3 is 13 residues. Per germline, CDR1 SGHTA and CDR2 FQGTGA. The germline V and J ends were trimmed by 0 bases and 4 bases, with 6 bases remaining between them. The CDR3 nucleotides read TGTGCCAGCAGCTTAACACAGGCCACTGAAGCTTTCTTT. It yields the protein CASSLTQATEAFF. The full variable domain, in which reference TRBV7-3 and TRBJ1-1 provide the parts outside the CDR3, is GAGVSQTPSNKVTEKGKYVELRCDPISGHTALYWYRQSLGQGPEFLIYFQGTGAADDSGLPNDRFFAVRPEGSVSTLKIQRTERGDSAVYLCASSLTQATEAFFGQGTRLTVV.

This sequence joins TRBV9 and TRBJ2-2; the match to TRBD1 covers 7 bases. CDR3 length equals 17 residues. The V gene's germline CDR1 is SGDLS and CDR2 YYNGEE. The V and J ends lost 3 bases and 1 base, in that order; junction bases with no gene match: 9. The CDR3 DNA reads TGTGCCAGCAGCGAAAGGGGACAGAGCATGAACACCGGGGAGCTGTTTTTT. Amino acids: CASSERGQSMNTGELFF.

This clone was seen just once. The gene calls are TRBV19 and TRBJ1-2; TRBD1 is a possible D gene (6 bases). This CDR3 is built from 14 residues. Trimming took off 5 bases at V and 8 bases at J, with 18 bases between the two ends. CDR1 and CDR2 from the germline V gene are LNHDA and SQIVND (reference sequence). The DNA of the CDR3 is TGTGCCAGTAGTCCCCCGGGGGGGGCGCAAGGCTACACCTTC. Translated, it gives CASSPPGGAQGYTF.

The chain employs TRBV18 and TRBJ1-1, with a weak D call TRBD1 (5 bases). CDR3 length: 13 residues. Trimming removed 0 bases from V and 6 bases from J, with 8 bases in between. Germline CDR1 is KGHSH and CDR2 is LQKENI. Written as DNA, the CDR3 is TGTGCCAGCTCACCACCGGCAGGGCCTGAAGCTTTCTTT. Translating gives CASSPPAGPEAFF.

The V and J genes are TRBV5-6 and TRBJ2-3; the match to TRBD1 covers 11 bases. J was trimmed by 5 bases and V by 0 bases; bases with no gene match: 5. Germline values: CDR1 SGHDT, CDR2 YYEEEE. This CDR3 region has 16 residues. The CDR3 sequence: CASSLGTGGRGDTQYF. DNA for the CDR3: TGTGCCAGCAGCTTGGGGACAGGGGGCAGGGGAGATACGCAGTATTTT.

This clone was seen a handful of times. V gene TRBV5-1 combines with J gene TRBJ2-1; 14 bases are shared with TRBD2. The CDR3 is 17 residues long. Looked up from germline, CDR1 is SGHRS and CDR2 is YFSETQ. J lost 6 bases, V lost 4 bases, and 9 bases had no gene match. The DNA for the CDR3 is TGCGCCAGCAGCCCCATAGGGACTAGCGGGAGTGGCAATGAGCAGTTCTTC. Translation: CASSPIGTSGSGNEQFF.

The chain couples TRBV29-1 to TRBJ2-1; 13 nucleotides agree with TRBD2. Losses at the gene ends were 4 bases for V and 8 bases for J; bases not matched to a gene: 5. Germline values: CDR1 SQVTM, CDR2 ANQGSEA. The CDR3 runs to 14 residues. The CDR3 is CSVAGLAGIYEQFF. The CDR3, as DNA: TGCAGCGTTGCGGGACTAGCGGGAATCTATGAGCAGTTCTTC.

V gene TRBV6-6 combines with J gene TRBJ1-3; TRBD1 aligns across 8 bases. The CDR3 is made up of 15 amino acids. V dropped 5 bases and J dropped 2; count of bases not matched to a gene: 5. Germline V gene data show CDR1 as MNHNY and CDR2 as SVGAGI (reference sequence). CDR3 region: CASSGEDRAGNTIYF. DNA of the CDR3: TGTGCCAGCAGTGGGGAGGACAGGGCTGGAAACACCATATATTTT.

V usage is TRBV10-3 and J usage is TRBJ1-5; 9 bases agree with TRBD1. V gave up 1 base and J gave up 7 bases; unmatched junction bases: 5. The CDR3 is 15 residues long. Germline V gives CDR1 ENHRY, CDR2 SYGVKD. CDR3 sequence reads: CAISELGTGQQPQHF. CDR3 nucleotides: TGTGCCATCAGTGAGTTGGGGACAGGGCAACAGCCCCAGCATTTT.

This chain links TRBV5-1 with TRBJ2-3; the match to TRBD2 covers 11 bases. After removal of 4 bases from V and 2 bases from J, the junction contained 9 bases not matched to a gene. CDR3 length: 17 amino acids. Germline V CDR1 and CDR2: SGHRS, YFSETQ. This CDR3 is CASSLPGLAEPTDTQYF. The CDR3 DNA follows: TGCGCCAGCAGCCTGCCGGGACTAGCGGAGCCCACAGATACGCAGTATTTT.

The chain recombines TRBV15 with TRBJ2-1, with 13 bases matching TRBD2. This CDR3 has 18 amino acids. V dropped 1 base and J dropped 4; count of bases not matched to a gene: 7. Germline assignment: CDR1 LNHNV and CDR2 YYDKDF (reference sequence). CDR3 in amino acids: CATSRGGTSGNLYNEQFF. The CDR3, as DNA: TGTGCCACCAGCAGAGGTGGGACTAGCGGGAATCTGTACAATGAGCAGTTCTTC.

The chain combines TRBV4-1 with TRBJ2-1; 9 bases match TRBD2. The V gene's germline CDR1 is MGHRA and CDR2 YSYEKL. This CDR3 comprises 17 residues. The junction had 7 bases not matched to a gene; V was cut back by 4 bases and J by 0 bases. The CDR3 coding sequence is TGCGCCAGCAGCCTAGTTAGCGGGAGAAGCTCCTACAATGAGCAGTTCTTC. It encodes CASSLVSGRSSYNEQFF.

The J gene is TRBJ2-1, the V gene TRBV6-1; 12 bases fit TRBD2. There are 19 residues in the CDR3. The ends lost 1 base at V and 0 bases at J; junction bases unmatched: 7. The germline gives CDR1 MNHNS, CDR2 SASEGT. CDR3 in amino acids: CASSEGRLAGAASYNEQFF. For the CDR3, the DNA is TGTGCCAGCAGTGAAGGAAGACTAGCGGGGGCCGCCTCCTACAATGAGCAGTTCTTC.

The rearrangement uses TRBV6-5 and TRBJ2-7, with D possibly TRBD2 on 6 matching bases. Trimming left V 4 bases short and J 2 bases short, with 18 bases between. CDR3 length equals 16 residues. The germline gives CDR1 MNHEY, CDR2 SVGAGI. The CDR3 DNA reads TGTGCCAGCAGTTCCCCGGGGGTCCGATACACCTACGAGCAGTACTTC. Translating it yields CASSSPGVRYTYEQYF.

This CDR3 reads CASSSRNGGETQYF. CDR3 coding DNA: TGCGCCAGCAGTAGTCGAAACGGAGGGGAGACCCAGTACTTC. The rearrangement joins TRBV10-2 to TRBJ2-5, with a tentative D call TRBD2 (6 bases). CDR1 and CDR2 (germline): WSHSY, SAAADI. V was pared by 5 bases and J by 5 bases, with 15 bases between. The CDR3 extends over 14 amino acids.

This clone has only a few counts. The chain links TRBV5-1 to TRBJ2-7, with D unclear. V was pared by 2 bases and J by 5 bases, with 14 bases between. The CDR3 loop spans 14 amino acids. Per the germline V gene, CDR1 is SGHRS and CDR2 is YFSETQ. The CDR3 region has the DNA TGCGCCAGCAGCTTAACACCGAGGCCCGACGAGCAGTACTTC. This gives the protein CASSLTPRPDEQYF.

The chain has TRBV5-6 and TRBJ1-5, with D possibly being TRBD1 (5 bases). CDR1 is SGHDT, CDR2 YYEEEE, per germline. V lost 3 bases, J lost 2 bases, and 21 bases lay in between. The CDR3 has 18 amino acids. CDR3 sequence reads: CASSSYWSGRYGNQPQHF. The CDR3 DNA reads TGTGCCAGCAGCTCCTATTGGTCAGGGAGGTACGGCAATCAGCCCCAGCATTTT.

The chain carries TRBV5-1 and TRBJ2-7; 10 nucleotides align to TRBD2. Losses at the gene ends were 2 bases for V and 3 bases for J; bases not matched to a gene: 5. The CDR3 runs 15 residues. CDR1 and CDR2 (germline): SGHRS, YFSETQ. CDR3 DNA: TGCGCCAGCAGCTTACTAGCGGGGAGAGGCTACGAGCAGTACTTC. Its translation: CASSLLAGRGYEQYF.

This clone was seen only a few times. The genes are TRBV4-2 and TRBJ2-6; possibly TRBD2 for D (6 bases). The germline CDR1 and CDR2 sequences are LGHNA and YNFKEQ. V was clipped by 0 bases and J by 2 bases, with 8 bases between them. The CDR3 is 16 amino acids. The CDR3 sequence: CASSQDTGAGANVLTF. The DNA for the CDR3 is TGTGCCAGCAGCCAAGATACGGGAGCTGGGGCCAACGTCCTGACTTTC.

The chain uses TRBV7-3 and TRBJ2-3; no definite D call. This CDR3 is built from 11 residues. The V end lost 6 bases, the J end lost 2 bases, and 3 bases lay between the germline ends. Germline CDR1 is SGHTA and CDR2 is FQGTGA. Here the CDR3 reads CASSHTDTQYF. The CDR3 bases are TGTGCCAGCAGTCACACAGATACGCAGTATTTT.

The rearrangement uses TRBV15 and TRBJ1-1; D gene uncertain. The V and J ends lost 0 bases and 6 bases respectively, with 11 bases between them. The CDR3 contains 14 residues. Germline CDR1 is LNHNV and CDR2 is YYDKDF (reference sequence). CDR3 nucleotide sequence: TGTGCCACCAGCAGAGAGGGGAGGACGGCTGAAGCTTTCTTT. This encodes CATSREGRTAEAFF.

J is TRBJ1-2 and V is TRBV2; D perhaps matches TRBD1 (6 bases). CDR3 length: 13 amino acids. Looked up from germline, CDR1 is SNHLY and CDR2 is FYNNEI. V was cut by 7 bases and J by 2 bases, with 11 bases left in between. The CDR3 region has the DNA TGTGCCAGCAAGGCGGGGGCGAACTATGGCTACACCTTC. As protein: CASKAGANYGYTF. Full variable domain (rest looked up from reference TRBV2 and TRBJ1-2): EPEVTQTPSHQVTQMGQEVILRCVPISNHLYFYWYRQILGQKVEFLVSFYNNEISEKSEIFDDQFSVERPDGSNFTLKIRSTKLEDSAMYFCASKAGANYGYTFGSGTRLTVV.

The rearrangement links TRBV6-1 to TRBJ2-7; tentatively, D is TRBD1 (6 bases). V dropped 10 bases and J dropped 4 bases, with 17 bases sitting between them. CDR3 size: 13 residues. Germline values: CDR1 MNHNS, CDR2 SASEGT. The CDR3 loop reads CATRPGVAYEQYF. Written as DNA, the CDR3 is TGTGCCACTAGGCCAGGGGTCGCTTACGAGCAGTACTTC.

Only a few counts were recorded for this clone. The chain recombines TRBV5-8 with TRBJ1-6; 7 bases line up with TRBD1. With 4 bases clipped from V and 8 bases from J, the junction kept 6 bases outside the gene matches. The germline V gene has CDR1 SGHTS and CDR2 YDEGEE. CDR3 size: 14 residues. The CDR3 reads CASSNRGGDSPLHF. CDR3 DNA sequence: TGTGCCAGCAGCAACAGGGGTGGGGATTCACCCCTCCACTTT.

Regarding this clone: The sample contains more than one DNA sequence encoding this CDR3. CDR3 in amino acids: CASSLAATNEKLFF. For the CDR3, the DNA is TGCGCCAGCAGCTTGGCAGCAACTAATGAAAAACTGTTTTTT. This chain connects TRBV5-1 to TRBJ1-4, with D uncertain. Germline CDR1 SGHRS, CDR2 YFSETQ. The ends were cut back, 0 bases at V and 0 bases at J, with 3 bases in the middle. The CDR3 is made up of 14 amino acids.